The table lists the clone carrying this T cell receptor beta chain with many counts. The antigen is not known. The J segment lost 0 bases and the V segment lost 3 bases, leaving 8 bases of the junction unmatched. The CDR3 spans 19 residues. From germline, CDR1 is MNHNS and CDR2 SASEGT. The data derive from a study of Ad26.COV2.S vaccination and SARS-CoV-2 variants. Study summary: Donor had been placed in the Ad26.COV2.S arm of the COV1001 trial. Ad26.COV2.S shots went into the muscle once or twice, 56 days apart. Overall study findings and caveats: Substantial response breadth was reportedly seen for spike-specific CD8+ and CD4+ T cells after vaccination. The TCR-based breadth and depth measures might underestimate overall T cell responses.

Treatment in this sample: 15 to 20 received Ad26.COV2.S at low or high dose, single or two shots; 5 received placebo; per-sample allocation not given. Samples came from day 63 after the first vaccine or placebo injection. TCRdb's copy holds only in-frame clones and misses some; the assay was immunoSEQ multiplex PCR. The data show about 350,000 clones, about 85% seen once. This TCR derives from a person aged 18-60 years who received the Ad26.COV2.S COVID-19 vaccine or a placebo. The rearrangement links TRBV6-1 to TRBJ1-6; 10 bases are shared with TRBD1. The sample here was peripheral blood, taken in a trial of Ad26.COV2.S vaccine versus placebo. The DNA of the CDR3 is TGTGCCAGCAGTGACCTCGGACAGGGGGTCAGCTCCTATAATTCACCCCTCCACTTT. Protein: CASSDLGQGVSSYNSPLHF.